One sample yielded the 26 T cell receptor beta chains listed below, sequenced in a study of T-cell memory formation after mild COVID-19. TCRdb called the 5' RACE reads again in MiXCR, with one record for every CDR3 protein. The repertoire holds some 320,000 distinct CDR3 sequences, roughly an eighth seen once, with roughly 23% in the top ten. Sequenced input: PBMCs or a T cell subset sorted from them (not recorded which). The source is a man younger than 35 who had mild COVID-19 (a few samples of this study predate the infection). Cell type and time point are not known.

DNA of the CDR3: TGTGCCAGCAGCCAAGAGTTAAGCATTCGGTTCTTC. It translates to CASSQELSIRFF. The V and J genes are TRBV3-1 and TRBJ2-1; no reliable D call. Trimming cost V 0 bases and J 15 bases, with 12 bases left between them. The CDR3 consists of 12 residues. In germline, CDR1 is LGHDT, CDR2 YNNKEL (reference sequence).

This chain uses TRBV5-1 with TRBJ1-6, with D uncertain. The CDR3 is 16 residues long. Trimming took off 0 bases at V and 9 bases at J, with 16 bases between the two ends. Germline CDR1 reads SGHRS; CDR2 reads YFSETQ. In nucleotides, the CDR3 is TGCGCCAGCAGCTTGGTAACCGTGAAAGGTGGTTCACCCCTCCACTTT. Translation gives CASSLVTVKGGSPLHF.

The rearrangement uses TRBV6-1 and TRBJ1-2, with a tentative D call TRBD1 (6 bases). V was shortened by 3 bases and J by 6 bases, with 23 bases between the two germline ends. CDR3 size: 17 residues. Germline-derived CDR1 and CDR2 are MNHNS and SASEGT. CDR3 sequence (DNA): TGTGCCAGCAGTGACCACTTAGGCGTGCAGGGGTTCCATGGCTACACCTTC. This gives the protein CASSDHLGVQGFHGYTF.

V gene TRBV7-9 combines with J gene TRBJ2-7, with 7 bases that match TRBD1. Per the germline V gene, CDR1 is SEHNR and CDR2 is FQNEAQ (reference sequence). The CDR3 has 14 residues. V lost 4 bases to trimming and J lost 5 bases; unmatched junction nucleotides: 8. DNA of the CDR3: TGTGCCAGCAGCTCCGAGACAGGGAACCACGAGCAGTACTTC. Amino acids: CASSSETGNHEQYF.

In this sample, this clonotype turned up a few times. The J gene is TRBJ2-5, the V gene TRBV7-2; no reliable D call. CDR3 length: 13 amino acids. V gave up 3 bases and J gave up 3 bases, with 8 bases separating them. Germline assignment: CDR1 SGHTA and CDR2 FQGNSA. CDR3 nucleotide sequence: TGTGCCAGCAGCTTTGGACCGAAAGAGACCCAGTACTTC. Protein: CASSFGPKETQYF. Together with reference TRBV7-2 and TRBJ2-5, the CDR3 gives the full variable domain: GAGVSQSPSNKVTEKGKDVELRCDPISGHTALYWYRQSLGQGLEFLIYFQGNSAPDKSGLPSDRFSAERTGGSVSTLTIQRTQQEDSAVYLCASSFGPKETQYFGPGTRLLVL.

This clonotype was recorded a few times. The CDR3 region has the DNA TGTGCCAGCAGCTATGGGGGTTGGACCGGGGAGCTGTTTTTT. This translates into CASSYGGWTGELFF. The chain couples TRBV7-8 to TRBJ2-2; D tentatively reads TRBD1 or TRBD2 (5 bases each). The germline V gene encodes CDR1 SGHVS and CDR2 FQNEAQ. The CDR3 runs 14 residues. V shed 4 bases and J shed 5 bases, with 11 bases lying between them.

The CDR3 protein is CASSIVVWIRDGEQFF. CDR3 DNA: TGTGCCAGTAGTATAGTCGTCTGGATCCGGGACGGTGAGCAGTTCTTC. The rearrangement joins TRBV19 to TRBJ2-1; possibly TRBD1 or TRBD2 for D (5 bases each). The V end was cut by 1 base, the J end by 9 bases, with 19 bases between. CDR1 is LNHDA, CDR2 SQIVND, per germline (reference sequence). This CDR3 has 16 amino acids.

V is TRBV2 and J is TRBJ2-2; no clear D. The germline V gene has CDR1 SNHLY and CDR2 FYNNEI. V lost 6 bases and J 0 bases, leaving 11 bases between the germline ends. The CDR3 runs to 15 residues. CDR3 protein: CASSRLNANTGELFF. In DNA form, the CDR3 reads TGTGCCAGCAGCCGACTGAACGCGAACACCGGGGAGCTGTTTTTT.

The chain recombines TRBV29-1 with TRBJ2-3; weak D call: TRBD2 (7 bases). Looked up from germline, CDR1 is SQVTM and CDR2 is ANQGSEA. Trimming removed 4 bases at V and 1 base at J, with 12 bases between. The CDR3 has 14 residues. CDR3 DNA sequence: TGCAGCGTTGGGGGGGGCGAAGGCACAGATACGCAGTATTTT. It is translated as CSVGGGEGTDTQYF.

This clonotype has a handful of counts. The V call is TRBV30, the J call TRBJ2-1, with D perhaps matching TRBD2 (6 bases). Per germline, CDR1 GTSNPN and CDR2 SVGIG (reference sequence). CDR3 length: 11 amino acids. V was cut by 4 bases and J by 10 bases, with 11 bases left in between. CDR3 residues: CAWKGGREQFF. Here the CDR3 DNA reads TGTGCCTGGAAGGGAGGTAGGGAGCAGTTCTTC.

This clonotype was recorded a few times. The V and J genes are TRBV10-3 and TRBJ2-7, with 7 bases lining up with TRBD2. The CDR3 sequence is 19 residues long. The V gene end was trimmed by 0 bases and the J gene end by 6 bases; junction bases not matched to a gene: 20. The germline V gene encodes CDR1 ENHRY and CDR2 SYGVKD. The CDR3 reads CAISESFGTWGGPLFEQYF. The CDR3, as DNA: TGTGCCATCAGTGAGTCTTTTGGAACCTGGGGGGGACCCCTTTTCGAGCAGTACTTC.

This chain uses TRBV6-5 with TRBJ1-5; the match to TRBD1 covers 7 bases. There are 15 residues in the CDR3. V gave up 6 bases and J gave up 5 bases; unmatched junction bases: 10. CDR1 is MNHEY, CDR2 SVGAGI, per germline. The CDR3 region is CASRRRGRGDQPQHF. CDR3 bases: TGTGCCAGCAGGAGAAGGGGGCGGGGTGATCAGCCCCAGCATTTT.

V usage is TRBV7-9 and J usage is TRBJ2-3; 8 bases are shared with TRBD1. CDR3 length: 15 residues. After removal of 2 bases from V and 4 bases from J, the junction contained 5 bases not matched to a gene. Germline V gene lookup returns CDR1 SEHNR and CDR2 FQNEAQ (reference sequence). CDR3 nucleotides: TGTGCCAGCAGCTTACTCCAGGGGGCCTCAGATACGCAGTATTTT. It translates to CASSLLQGASDTQYF.

The CDR3 sequence: CASSALTSGQETQYF. In DNA, the CDR3 is TGTGCCAGCAGTGCCCTCACTAGCGGACAAGAGACCCAGTACTTC. The chain combines TRBV27 with TRBJ2-5; TRBD2 matches 8 bases. The junction had 7 bases not matched to a gene; V was cut back by 5 bases and J by 2 bases. Germline CDR1 and CDR2: MNHEY and SMNVEV (reference sequence). This CDR3 contains 15 residues.

This clonotype was found a few times. The chain has TRBV20-1 and TRBJ2-7; weak D call: TRBD2 (6 bases). CDR3 length: 14 residues. CDR1 is DFQATT and CDR2 is SNEGSKA in the germline V gene (reference sequence). Between the trimmed V and J ends, which lost 1 base and 2 bases, there was a span of 12 bases. The chain's CDR3 is CSARGGTVTYEQYF. CDR3 nucleotides: TGCAGTGCTAGAGGCGGGACCGTTACCTACGAGCAGTACTTC.

This clonotype has a handful of counts. The rearrangement uses TRBV29-1 and TRBJ1-1, with D unclear. The germline CDR1 and CDR2 sequences are SQVTM and ANQGSEA. This CDR3 is 13 amino acids long. Here the CDR3 reads CKAFSLGRTEAFF. The CDR3 region has the DNA TGCAAAGCGTTTTCCCTCGGGAGAACTGAAGCTTTCTTT.

This clonotype turned up a few times. The CDR3: CASSRDGTTYEQYF. In nucleotides, the CDR3 is TGCGCCAGCAGCAGGGACGGGACAACCTACGAGCAGTACTTC. This rearrangement joins TRBV5-1 to TRBJ2-7; tentatively, D is TRBD1 (6 bases). Germline CDR1 reads SGHRS; CDR2 reads YFSETQ. V lost 4 bases and J 2 bases, leaving 13 bases between the germline ends. This CDR3 is built from 14 residues. Variable domain in full (rest from reference TRBV5-1 and TRBJ2-7): KAGVTQTPRYLIKTRGQQVTLSCSPISGHRSVSWYQQTPGQGLQFLFEYFSETQRNKGNFPGRFSGRQFSNSRSEMNVSTLELGDSALYLCASSRDGTTYEQYFGPGTRLTVT.

This clonotype was detected only once. DNA for the CDR3: TGTGCCACCAGTGATGCCCCCGGCCAGGGAAGCTACAATGAGCAGTTCTTC. It yields the protein CATSDAPGQGSYNEQFF. The chain is built from TRBV24-1 and TRBJ2-1, with a weak D call TRBD1 (5 bases). The length of the CDR3 is 17 residues. The V gene lost 3 bases and the J gene lost 3 bases, with 17 bases spanning the gap. CDR1 is KGHDR, CDR2 SFDVKD, per germline.

The V gene is TRBV29-1, the J gene TRBJ2-2; D gene unclear. Germline V CDR1 and CDR2: SQVTM, ANQGSEA. With 4 bases removed from V and 2 bases from J, the gap between germline ends came to 11 bases. The CDR3 spans 14 residues. The CDR3 here is CSVAVEINTGELFF. CDR3 coding DNA: TGCAGCGTTGCGGTCGAAATTAACACCGGGGAGCTGTTTTTT.

This CDR3 reads CASSVTSGETQYF. The CDR3 nucleotides read TGTGCCAGCAGTGTGACTAGCGGGGAGACCCAGTACTTC. The gene calls are TRBV2 and TRBJ2-5, with 10 bases fitting TRBD2. J was trimmed by 5 bases and V by 4 bases; bases with no gene match: 1. The germline V gene encodes CDR1 SNHLY and CDR2 FYNNEI. The CDR3 runs to 13 residues.

At least ten counts were recorded for this clonotype. This chain joins TRBV5-1 and TRBJ2-1, with a weak D call TRBD1 (6 bases). Germline-derived CDR1 and CDR2 are SGHRS and YFSETQ. This CDR3 spans 17 amino acids. Trimming left V 5 bases short and J 0 bases short, with 18 bases between. CDR3 sequence reads: CASRDRPDRFSYNEQFF. Written as DNA, the CDR3 is TGCGCCAGCAGAGACCGCCCTGACAGGTTCTCCTACAATGAGCAGTTCTTC.

The chain is built from TRBV4-3 and TRBJ1-1, with a weak D call TRBD1 (5 bases). Germline CDR1 reads LGHNA; CDR2 reads YSLEER. This CDR3 comprises 15 residues. V was trimmed by 3 bases and J by 1 base, leaving 12 bases between them. CDR3 sequence (DNA): TGCGCCAGCAGCCAGGGGGGACGGCCGAACACTGAAGCTTTCTTT. Amino acid sequence: CASSQGGRPNTEAFF.

This clonotype showed up just once. CDR3 residues: CASSDEGLAGGSPTKETQYF. CDR3 nucleotides: TGCGCCAGCAGCGACGAGGGACTAGCGGGGGGGAGTCCCACCAAAGAGACCCAGTACTTC. The chain has TRBV5-1 and TRBJ2-5; the match to TRBD2 covers 16 bases. The germline CDR1 and CDR2 sequences are SGHRS and YFSETQ. Germline trimming cut 4 bases from V and 3 bases from J; bases unmatched to any gene: 15. The CDR3 is 20 residues long.

The chain has TRBV9 and TRBJ2-3, with unresolved D. CDR3 size: 13 residues. V was cut by 2 bases and J by 2 bases, with 6 bases left in between. Germline V lookup: CDR1 SGDLS, CDR2 YYNGEE. CDR3 loop: CASSVTVTDTQYF. CDR3 nucleotides: TGTGCCAGCAGCGTTACAGTCACAGATACGCAGTATTTT.

This clonotype was counted a few times. The rearrangement uses TRBV5-1 and TRBJ2-3; possible D gene TRBD2, 5 bases. Per germline, CDR1 SGHRS and CDR2 YFSETQ. This CDR3 has 13 amino acids. The V end was cut by 5 bases, the J end by 2 bases, with 9 bases between. CDR3 sequence reads: CASSGSHTDTQYF. Here the CDR3 DNA reads TGCGCCAGCAGTGGGAGTCACACAGATACGCAGTATTTT.

CDR3 sequence: CASSTGGLRTGELFF. For the CDR3, the DNA is TGTGCCAGCAGCACAGGGGGCTTAAGGACCGGGGAGCTGTTTTTT. This chain joins TRBV7-2 and TRBJ2-2, with 9 bases aligning to TRBD1. This CDR3 is 15 amino acids long. Unmatched junction bases numbered 6, after V lost 5 bases and J lost 5 bases. Germline V gives CDR1 SGHTA, CDR2 FQGNSA.